Described below is a single T cell receptor beta chain sequence and its context. Antigen unknown. This specimen comes from a study of T cell repertoires in cytomegalovirus infection. Study at large: Selected CMV epitopes included recently identified HLA-C-restricted ones as well as well-studied HLA-B-restricted ones. Based on public TCR beta signatures, there were indications of CMV infection and of a matching HLA type.

General study results and limits: What dominated the ex vivo response were HLA-C-restricted CMV-specific TCR beta clonotypes.

Each CDR3 protein gets one entry after TCRdb re-called the reads with MiXCR. The table lists 380,000 or so distinct CDR3 sequences, about 35% of them singletons. This material consisted of cultured PBMCs, taken from culture after CMV antigen stimulation. This TCR came from a human donor in good health (CMV status not recorded). Some clones in this sample may be carry-over from other donors' samples.

In DNA form, the CDR3 reads TGTGCCAGCAGCTTAGTTACTAGGGGCCAAGAGACCCAGTACTTC. Its translation: CASSLVTRGQETQYF. The V gene is TRBV7-2, the J gene TRBJ2-5; tentatively, D is TRBD1 or TRBD2 (5 bases each). The CDR3 covers 15 residues. From germline, CDR1 is SGHTA and CDR2 FQGNSA. V was trimmed by 1 base and J by 1 base, leaving 10 bases between them. The full variable domain, with the rest looked up from reference TRBV7-2 and TRBJ2-5, is GAGVSQSPSNKVTEKGKDVELRCDPISGHTALYWYRQSLGQGLEFLIYFQGNSAPDKSGLPSDRFSAERTGGSVSTLTIQRTQQEDSAVYLCASSLVTRGQETQYFGPGTRLLVL.